Shown below are 32 T cell receptor beta chains from a single sample sequenced in a study of blood T cell repertoires in COVID-19. Here immunoSEQ multiplex PCR was the method, and the copy in TCRdb shows in-frame clones only, minus some. The profile covers about 100,000 clones, with around nine tenths appearing a single time and under 1.5% taken by the ten largest. The sequencing input was peripheral blood. The receptor source for this set is a woman younger than 45 with acute or convalescent COVID-19.

The chain's CDR3 is CASSSRLLAGNSYEQYF. In DNA, the CDR3 is TGTGCCAGCAGCTCCCGGCTCCTGGCAGGGAACTCCTACGAGCAGTACTTC. This chain links TRBV6-4 with TRBJ2-7; D is perhaps TRBD1 (5 bases). V lost 6 bases, J lost 0 bases, and 21 bases lay in between. CDR1 MRHNA and CDR2 SNTAGT come from the germline V gene. This CDR3 is 17 amino acids long.

The chain has TRBV2 and TRBJ1-4; no clear D gene. Germline values: CDR1 SNHLY, CDR2 FYNNEI. Between the trimmed V and J ends, which lost 5 bases and 8 bases, there was a span of 18 bases. The CDR3 is made up of 15 amino acids. The CDR3 protein is CASSPRESAREKLFF. The DNA of the CDR3 is TGTGCCAGCAGTCCGAGGGAAAGTGCGAGGGAAAAACTGTTTTTT.

The V gene is TRBV11-2, the J gene TRBJ2-1; 7 positions agree with TRBD2. The V gene end was trimmed by 4 bases and the J gene end by 9 bases; junction bases not matched to a gene: 12. This CDR3 has 15 amino acids. Germline V lookup: CDR1 SGHAT, CDR2 FQNNGV. The CDR3 nucleotides read TGTGCCAGCAGCTCCAGACGGGGGGAATCTGGTGAGCAGTTCTTC. Encoded protein: CASSSRRGESGEQFF.

This clone appeared a single time. The chain recombines TRBV24-1 with TRBJ2-2, with TRBD1 identical over 10 bases. The CDR3 runs to 21 residues. V gave up 4 bases and J gave up 6 bases; unmatched junction bases: 22. CDR1 and CDR2 (germline): KGHDR, SFDVKD. The CDR3 region is CATSDPAGTGVRVGIPGELFF. In nucleotides, the CDR3 is TGTGCCACCAGTGACCCGGCCGGGACAGGGGTGCGTGTGGGTATCCCCGGGGAGCTGTTTTTT.

V usage is TRBV18 and J usage is TRBJ2-1; 9 bases match TRBD2. Germline CDR1 and CDR2: KGHSH and LQKENI. V shed 1 base, J shed 9 bases, and the junction held 13 bases outside the gene matches. CDR3 length: 17 amino acids. CDR3 protein: CASSPQITSGRVLEQFF. The CDR3 coding sequence is TGTGCCAGCTCACCACAGATCACTAGCGGGCGGGTACTTGAGCAGTTCTTC.

The CDR3 DNA reads as TGTGCCAGCAGTTCGGGGACTAGCGGGGTGCTAGCCAAAAACATTCAGTACTTC. Translating gives CASSSGTSGVLAKNIQYF. This chain joins TRBV6-2 or TRBV6-3 and TRBJ2-4, with 13 positions matching TRBD2. V trimming: 4 bases; J trimming: 0 bases; junction bases outside the gene matches: 6. The CDR3 length is 18 residues. Germline V lookup: CDR1 MNHEY, CDR2 SVGEGT.

The chain links TRBV5-1 to TRBJ2-3; tentative D call: TRBD1 (5 bases). CDR1 is SGHRS and CDR2 is YFSETQ in the germline V gene. V was trimmed by 0 bases and J by 3 bases, leaving 14 bases between them. This CDR3 comprises 16 residues. The CDR3 region has the DNA TGCGCCAGCAGCTTGGAGGGCAGGGTAGGAACAGATACGCAGTATTTT. It codes for CASSLEGRVGTDTQYF.

This chain links TRBV19 with TRBJ2-1, with D perhaps matching TRBD1 (6 bases). Between the trimmed V and J ends, which lost 6 bases and 5 bases, there was a span of 26 bases. The CDR3 spans 18 residues. Germline V gene data show CDR1 as LNHDA and CDR2 as SQIVND (reference sequence). This chain's CDR3 is CASSSHKGGGGADNEQFF. The DNA for the CDR3 is TGTGCCAGTAGCTCTCACAAAGGGGGTGGCGGAGCGGACAATGAGCAGTTCTTC.

In this sample, this clone turned up a few times. This chain uses TRBV4-1 with TRBJ2-1; D gene unclear. CDR3 size: 11 residues. V lost 0 bases and J 12 bases, leaving 6 bases between the germline ends. The germline gives CDR1 MGHRA, CDR2 YSYEKL. CDR3 DNA sequence: TGCGCCAGCAGCCAAGAGCACTGGCAGTTCTTC. This codes for CASSQEHWQFF.

In this sample, this clone turned up once. V is TRBV28 and J is TRBJ2-4, with 9 bases lining up with TRBD2. This CDR3 region has 16 residues. J lost 7 bases, V lost 10 bases, and 17 bases had no gene match. In germline, CDR1 is MDHEN, CDR2 SYDVKM. CDR3 protein: CAIMLFLREGRNIQYF. As DNA, the CDR3 is TGTGCCATTATGCTTTTCTTGCGGGAGGGCCGGAACATTCAGTACTTC.

DNA for the CDR3: TGTGCCAGCAGTGTATACAGGGGGTCTGGTGGCTACACCTTC. Translated: CASSVYRGSGGYTF. The chain links TRBV2 to TRBJ1-2; 8 nucleotides agree with TRBD1. The V and J ends lost 4 bases and 7 bases, in that order; junction bases with no gene match: 8. CDR3 size: 14 residues. In germline, CDR1 is SNHLY, CDR2 FYNNEI.

The CDR3 coding sequence is TGTGCCAGCAGCCCACCACAGGGGGAAGGCCCTGAAGCTTTCTTT. Protein product: CASSPPQGEGPEAFF. This chain joins TRBV5-4 and TRBJ1-1; 8 bases are a match to TRBD1. This CDR3 is 15 amino acids long. Germline values: CDR1 SGHNT, CDR2 YYREEE (reference sequence). Unmatched junction bases numbered 11, after V lost 4 bases and J lost 6 bases.

This clone was observed a single time. V and J are TRBV7-2 and TRBJ2-1; a weak D match, TRBD1 (6 bases). There are 13 residues in the CDR3. With 1 base removed from V and 9 bases from J, the gap between germline ends came to 10 bases. The germline V gene has CDR1 SGHTA and CDR2 FQGNSA. This CDR3 is CASSLGGPSEQFF. The DNA of the CDR3 is TGTGCCAGCAGCTTAGGGGGGCCAAGTGAGCAGTTCTTC.

This clone was picked up one time. The V call is TRBV4-1, the J call TRBJ2-1; D may be TRBD2 (5 bases). V lost 2 bases and J 7 bases, leaving 18 bases between the germline ends. The CDR3 is 16 residues long. CDR1 MGHRA and CDR2 YSYEKL come from the germline V gene. The CDR3 DNA reads as TGCGCCAGCAGCCAATTAGTTCCGCTAGCACGGAATGAGCAGTTCTTC. Encoded protein: CASSQLVPLARNEQFF.

J is TRBJ1-5 and V is TRBV2; 10 nucleotides align to TRBD1. From germline, CDR1 is SNHLY and CDR2 FYNNEI. V lost 1 base and J lost 9; bases outside the gene matches: 6. The CDR3 runs 15 residues. The CDR3 nucleotides are TGTGCCAGCAGTGAAGTGGGACAGGGGATATCGCCCCAGCATTTT. It encodes CASSEVGQGISPQHF.

The chain uses TRBV27 and TRBJ1-2; TRBD1 is a possible D gene (6 bases). The length of the CDR3 is 15 residues. V lost 2 bases to trimming and J lost 2 bases, with 12 bases between them. The V gene's germline CDR1 is MNHEY and CDR2 SMNVEV (reference sequence). The DNA for the CDR3 is TGTGCCAGCAGTTTAAGAACCAGGGGAAACTATGGCTACACCTTC. Its protein product is CASSLRTRGNYGYTF.

The genes are TRBV30 and TRBJ1-2; D not certain. CDR3 length: 13 amino acids. Germline-derived CDR1 and CDR2 are GTSNPN and SVGIG (reference sequence). V lost 3 bases and J 8 bases, leaving 16 bases between the germline ends. In DNA, the CDR3 is TGTGCCTGGAGCCCTAACGGAGTTGGAGGCTACACCTTC. Its translation: CAWSPNGVGGYTF.

This clone occurred once. This chain uses TRBV2 with TRBJ1-5; TRBD1 might be the D (5 bases). Germline assignment: CDR1 SNHLY and CDR2 FYNNEI. This CDR3 contains 11 residues. The ends were cut back, 6 bases at V and 6 bases at J, with 6 bases in the middle. The CDR3 reads CASSGGQPQHF. The CDR3 DNA is TGTGCCAGCAGCGGGGGTCAGCCCCAGCATTTT.

This chain joins TRBV11-2 and TRBJ1-4; no firm D call. The CDR3 consists of 14 residues. Trimming left V 2 bases short and J 2 bases short, with 6 bases between. Looked up from germline, CDR1 is SGHAT and CDR2 is FQNNGV. CDR3 amino acids: CASSLSQTNEKLFF. DNA for the CDR3: TGTGCCAGCAGCTTAAGTCAGACTAATGAAAAACTGTTTTTT. Filled out from reference TRBV11-2 and TRBJ1-4, the complete variable domain reads EAGVAQSPRYKIIEKRQSVAFWCNPISGHATLYWYQQILGQGPKLLIQFQNNGVVDDSQLPKDRFSAERLKGVDSTLKIQPAKLEDSAVYLCASSLSQTNEKLFFGSGTQLSVL.

The chain couples TRBV19 to TRBJ1-1; TRBD1 matches at 9 bases. J lost 1 base, V lost 6 bases, and 9 bases had no gene match. CDR1 is LNHDA, CDR2 SQIVND, per germline (reference sequence). CDR3 size: 16 residues. The CDR3 region is CASRWTSGQGNTEAFF. In DNA, the CDR3 is TGTGCCAGTAGATGGACCTCGGGACAGGGGAACACTGAAGCTTTCTTT.

The V gene is TRBV11-2, the J gene TRBJ1-1; tentative D call: TRBD1 (5 bases). The germline V and J ends were trimmed by 3 bases and 2 bases, with 19 bases remaining between them. This CDR3 is 17 amino acids long. Germline CDR1 and CDR2: SGHAT and FQNNGV. This chain's CDR3 is CASSLTARRGVNTEAFF. CDR3 sequence (DNA): TGTGCCAGCAGCTTGACCGCGCGCCGGGGGGTAAACACTGAAGCTTTCTTT.

In its sample, this clone was seen once. The chain joins TRBV28 to TRBJ2-7; weak D call: TRBD1 (5 bases). This CDR3 contains 15 residues. V was cut by 2 bases and J by 3 bases, with 14 bases left in between. CDR1 is MDHEN, CDR2 SYDVKM, per germline. CDR3 sequence reads: CASSLGHGALYEQYF. CDR3 nucleotide sequence: TGTGCCAGCAGTTTAGGCCATGGGGCCCTCTACGAGCAGTACTTC.

The chain couples TRBV5-4 to TRBJ1-1; TRBD1 matches at 7 bases. CDR1 is SGHNT and CDR2 is YYREEE in the germline V gene (reference sequence). V lost 4 bases and J lost 0; bases outside the gene matches: 9. CDR3 length: 16 amino acids. This CDR3 reads CASSQPTGSMNTEAFF. The CDR3 DNA follows: TGTGCCAGCAGCCAACCGACAGGGTCGATGAACACTGAAGCTTTCTTT.

The rearrangement links TRBV7-2 to TRBJ2-2; maybe TRBD2 (6 bases). V shed 8 bases and J shed 0 bases, with 10 bases lying between them. The CDR3 contains 14 residues. CDR1 is SGHTA, CDR2 FQGNSA, per germline. CDR3 DNA: TGTGCCAGCGCGGGGCTAGCGAACACCGGGGAGCTGTTTTTT. It yields the protein CASAGLANTGELFF.

The rearrangement links TRBV11-3 to TRBJ1-5, with D tentatively TRBD1 (6 bases). The CDR3 has 18 amino acids. The V gene's germline CDR1 is SGHNT and CDR2 YENEEA. V was trimmed by 5 bases and J by 3 bases, leaving 23 bases between them. CDR3 in DNA: TGTGCCAGCAGCCTGAATTGGGGGACACAGGGTATCAATCAGCCCCAGCATTTT. This sequence encodes CASSLNWGTQGINQPQHF.

This clone was seen only once. The chain carries TRBV7-2 and TRBJ2-7, with 9 bases lining up with TRBD2. Germline lookup yields CDR1 SGHTA and CDR2 FQGNSA. CDR3 length equals 14 residues. The V segment lost 5 bases and the J segment 3 bases; nucleotides outside the gene matches: 5. The CDR3: CASSPQAGGYEQYF. DNA of the CDR3: TGTGCCAGCAGCCCCCAAGCGGGAGGCTACGAGCAGTACTTC. Using reference TRBV7-2 and TRBJ2-7 for the parts outside the CDR3, the full variable domain is GAGVSQSPSNKVTEKGKDVELRCDPISGHTALYWYRQSLGQGLEFLIYFQGNSAPDKSGLPSDRFSAERTGGSVSTLTIQRTQQEDSAVYLCASSPQAGGYEQYFGPGTRLTVT.

CDR3 protein: CASSQGRGGFNEQYF. The DNA for the CDR3 is TGCGCCAGCAGCCAAGGACGGGGGGGCTTCAACGAGCAGTACTTC. The V call is TRBV4-1, the J call TRBJ2-7; 8 bases match TRBD2. The V segment lost 1 base and the J segment 5 bases; nucleotides outside the gene matches: 7. Looked up from germline, CDR1 is MGHRA and CDR2 is YSYEKL. This CDR3 is 15 amino acids long.

V is TRBV4-3 and J is TRBJ1-1; TRBD1 matches 7 bases. J lost 2 bases, V lost 3 bases, and 3 bases had no gene match. Germline values: CDR1 LGHNA, CDR2 YSLEER. CDR3 length: 14 residues. The CDR3 DNA is TGCGCCAGCAGCCACCAGGGGGAAAACACTGAAGCTTTCTTT. Encoded protein: CASSHQGENTEAFF.

In this sample, this clone turned up once. The J gene is TRBJ2-3, the V gene TRBV27; 9 nucleotides align to TRBD1. Trimming took 7 bases from V and 6 from J; bases not matched to a gene: 17. Germline V CDR1 and CDR2: MNHEY, SMNVEV (reference sequence). The CDR3 consists of 17 residues. The DNA of the CDR3 is TGTGCCAGCACCGAATTCGGGGAGGGGACAGGGCGGGATACGCAGTATTTT. Protein product: CASTEFGEGTGRDTQYF.

The CDR3, as DNA: TGCGCCAGCAGCGCGGGACAGGGATGGGGTCAGAACACTGAAGCTTTCTTT. Its protein product is CASSAGQGWGQNTEAFF. The rearrangement links TRBV5-1 to TRBJ1-1; 9 positions match TRBD1. Trimming cost V 4 bases and J 1 base; bases outside gene matches: 11. CDR1 is SGHRS and CDR2 is YFSETQ in the germline V gene. This CDR3 has 17 residues.

This chain uses TRBV28 with TRBJ1-2, with 8 bases that match TRBD1. CDR1 is MDHEN, CDR2 SYDVKM, per germline. This CDR3 contains 14 residues. Trimming at V came to 5 bases and at J to 8 bases, leaving 10 bases not matched to a gene. CDR3 region: CASSPTGTGGGYTF. The CDR3 region has the DNA TGTGCCAGCAGTCCTACCGGGACAGGAGGGGGCTACACCTTC.

The chain carries TRBV7-2 and TRBJ2-5; maybe TRBD1 (6 bases). Germline lookup yields CDR1 SGHTA and CDR2 FQGNSA. This CDR3 has 14 amino acids. V gave up 6 bases and J gave up 1 base, with 12 bases separating them. CDR3 loop: CASSKRGSQETQYF. CDR3 bases: TGTGCCAGCAGTAAGAGGGGGAGCCAAGAGACCCAGTACTTC.